The 30 T cell receptor beta chains reported below all come from one sample, sequenced in a study of blood T cell repertoires in COVID-19. Libraries were prepared by immunoSEQ multiplex PCR; TCRdb keeps only in-frame clonotypes and omits some of them. Of under 150,000 clones listed, around 88% were seen once; the top ten hold about 28%. Sequencing was done on a sample of peripheral blood. The receptors were sampled from a human donor in a cohort sampled during active COVID-19.

The chain carries TRBV7-8 and TRBJ2-5; D may be TRBD1 (5 bases). Germline V gives CDR1 SGHVS, CDR2 FQNEAQ. The ends were cut back, 7 bases at V and 3 bases at J, with 12 bases in the middle. This CDR3 is 13 amino acids long. The CDR3 here is CASNHRSKETQYF. As DNA, the CDR3 is TGTGCCAGCAACCACAGGTCGAAAGAGACCCAGTACTTC.

V usage is TRBV5-6 and J usage is TRBJ2-5; TRBD1 matches 7 bases. The CDR3 covers 14 residues. In germline, CDR1 is SGHDT, CDR2 YYEEEE. J lost 5 bases, V lost 1 base, and 5 bases had no gene match. Written as DNA, the CDR3 is TGTGCCAGCAGCTTGAGGGGGCCGAGGGAGACCCAGTACTTC. Its protein is CASSLRGPRETQYF.

The count of this clone is one. J is TRBJ1-2 and V is TRBV27; weak D call: TRBD1 (5 bases). The CDR3 runs to 13 residues. V was trimmed by 4 bases and J by 6 bases, leaving 12 bases between them. The germline V gene encodes CDR1 MNHEY and CDR2 SMNVEV (reference sequence). The CDR3 is CASSYKGFDGYTF. Here the CDR3 DNA reads TGTGCCAGCAGTTACAAGGGGTTCGATGGCTACACCTTC.

V and J are TRBV10-3 and TRBJ1-1, with D perhaps matching TRBD1 (5 bases). This CDR3 comprises 12 residues. In germline, CDR1 is ENHRY, CDR2 SYGVKD. V gave up 3 bases and J gave up 6 bases, with 8 bases separating them. CDR3 region: CAISDMGPEAFF. CDR3 nucleotides: TGTGCCATCAGTGATATGGGGCCTGAAGCTTTCTTT.

The rearrangement uses TRBV25-1 and TRBJ1-2; TRBD1 aligns across 7 bases. With 3 bases clipped from V and 1 base from J, the junction kept 11 bases outside the gene matches. CDR3 length equals 17 residues. Germline assignment: CDR1 MGHDK and CDR2 SYGVNS. CDR3 DNA: TGTGCCAGCAGTGAGGGTGGACAGGCGACAAGTAACTATGGCTACACCTTC. Translated, it gives CASSEGGQATSNYGYTF.

The chain joins TRBV6-5 to TRBJ2-1, with D perhaps TRBD1 (6 bases). The CDR3 is made up of 12 amino acids. CDR1 is MNHEY and CDR2 is SVGAGI in the germline V gene. V gave up 6 bases and J gave up 10 bases, with 13 bases separating them. This CDR3 reads CASRTGRGEQFF. CDR3 coding DNA: TGTGCCAGCAGAACAGGGAGAGGAGAGCAGTTCTTC.

The chain has TRBV5-4 and TRBJ1-1, with a possible D match to TRBD1 (6 bases). V was cut by 4 bases and J by 6 bases, with 16 bases left in between. Looked up from germline, CDR1 is SGHNT and CDR2 is YYREEE (reference sequence). CDR3 length: 14 residues. CDR3 in DNA: TGTGCCAGCAGCATACAGGGCCATAGGGCTGAAGCTTTCTTT. It is translated as CASSIQGHRAEAFF.

CDR3 coding DNA: TGCGCCAGCACGGGGGAGGGGTTTAATGAGCAGTTCTTC. This codes for CASTGEGFNEQFF. The rearrangement joins TRBV4-1 to TRBJ2-1, with 7 bases identical to TRBD2. Per the germline V gene, CDR1 is MGHRA and CDR2 is YSYEKL. CDR3 length equals 13 residues. With V trimmed by 7 bases and J by 7 bases, 7 bases remained unmatched.

The gene calls are TRBV6-5 and TRBJ2-1; D may be TRBD1 (6 bases). V lost 2 bases to trimming and J lost 8 bases, with 7 bases between them. From germline, CDR1 is MNHEY and CDR2 SVGAGI. The CDR3 consists of 12 residues. The DNA for the CDR3 is TGTGCCAGCAGTTACGGGGGCCATGAGCAGTTCTTC. It encodes CASSYGGHEQFF.

The V gene is TRBV18, the J gene TRBJ2-5; a possible D gene is TRBD2 (6 bases). V dropped 5 bases and J dropped 2 bases, with 15 bases sitting between them. The CDR3 runs to 15 residues. Germline-derived CDR1 and CDR2 are KGHSH and LQKENI. The CDR3 spells CASSSIGGSQETQYF. CDR3 DNA: TGTGCCAGCTCATCCATCGGGGGTTCTCAAGAGACCCAGTACTTC. Full variable domain (missing parts from reference TRBV18 and TRBJ2-5): NAGVMQNPRHLVRRRGQEARLRCSPMKGHSHVYWYRQLPEEGLKFMVYLQKENIIDESGMPKERFSAEFPKEGPSILRIQQVVRGDSAAYFCASSSIGGSQETQYFGPGTRLLVL.

V is TRBV9 and J is TRBJ2-3, with 11 bases aligning to TRBD1. Germline trimming cut 3 bases from V and 3 bases from J; bases unmatched to any gene: 3. The CDR3 has 15 amino acids. Germline assignment: CDR1 SGDLS and CDR2 YYNGEE. Written as DNA, the CDR3 is TGTGCCAGCAGCGCGGACAGGGGGCGAACAGATACGCAGTATTTT. The encoded protein is CASSADRGRTDTQYF. Full variable domain (rest looked up from reference TRBV9 and TRBJ2-3): DSGVTQTPKHLITATGQRVTLRCSPRSGDLSVYWYQQSLDQGLQFLIQYYNGEERAKGNILERFSAQQFPDLHSELNLSSLELGDSALYFCASSADRGRTDTQYFGPGTRLTVL.

The rearrangement links TRBV5-1 to TRBJ1-4; TRBD1 is a possible D gene (5 bases). Germline loops: CDR1 SGHRS, CDR2 YFSETQ. V was clipped by 0 bases and J by 10 bases, with 13 bases between them. The CDR3 has 14 residues. This chain's CDR3 is CASSLEGFLGKLFF. The CDR3 coding sequence is TGCGCCAGCAGCTTGGAGGGGTTTCTCGGAAAACTGTTTTTT.

The rearrangement links TRBV11-2 to TRBJ2-1, with 7 nucleotides matching TRBD1. J gave up 3 bases and V 4 bases, and 9 bases lay outside the gene matches. The germline V gene has CDR1 SGHAT and CDR2 FQNNGV. This CDR3 region has 16 residues. The CDR3 nucleotides read TGTGCCAGCAGCTCCTCCCGGGACAGCCTCTACAATGAGCAGTTCTTC. Protein: CASSSSRDSLYNEQFF.

The chain joins TRBV5-1 to TRBJ2-3; perhaps TRBD1 as D (6 bases). V lost 4 bases and J lost 2, with 11 bases in between. The CDR3 loop spans 14 amino acids. CDR1 and CDR2 from the germline V gene are SGHRS and YFSETQ. The CDR3 DNA reads TGCGCCAGCAGCCAATACAGGGTCACAGATACGCAGTATTTT. It translates to CASSQYRVTDTQYF.

The chain is built from TRBV5-1 and TRBJ1-4; D may be TRBD1 (6 bases). The CDR3 runs 16 residues. Trimming took off 4 bases at V and 4 bases at J, with 17 bases between the two ends. Germline CDR1 reads SGHRS; CDR2 reads YFSETQ. CDR3 in DNA: TGCGCCAGCAGCCGCGGACAGCTGGCGGGTAATGAAAAACTGTTTTTT. It specifies CASSRGQLAGNEKLFF.

The chain has TRBV2 and TRBJ2-4, with D perhaps matching TRBD1 (5 bases). This CDR3 is 17 amino acids long. Per the germline V gene, CDR1 is SNHLY and CDR2 is FYNNEI. Trimming removed 3 bases from V and 3 bases from J, with 18 bases in between. In nucleotides, the CDR3 is TGTGCCAGCAGTGAGAGAATCTCAGGGTTTAACAAAAACATTCAGTACTTC. Translated, it gives CASSERISGFNKNIQYF.

The genes are TRBV7-9 and TRBJ2-2, with D perhaps TRBD1 (6 bases). Trimming stripped 1 base from V and 0 bases from J, with 9 bases between. Germline CDR1 SEHNR, CDR2 FQNEAQ (reference sequence). The CDR3 spans 16 residues. The CDR3 DNA reads TGTGCCAGCAGCTTAGTGGGGGCTACGAACACCGGGGAGCTGTTTTTT. Translated, it gives CASSLVGATNTGELFF. The entire variable domain, with the rest obtained from reference TRBV7-9 and TRBJ2-2, is as follows: DTGVSQNPRHKITKRGQNVTFRCDPISEHNRLYWYRQTLGQGPEFLTYFQNEAQLEKSRLLSDRFSAERPKGSFSTLEIQRTEQGDSAMYLCASSLVGATNTGELFFGEGSRLTVL.

This chain connects TRBV6-4 to TRBJ1-1; tentative D call: TRBD1 (6 bases). V was clipped by 5 bases and J by 1 base, with 11 bases between them. The germline gives CDR1 MRHNA, CDR2 SNTAGT. This CDR3 has 14 residues. The CDR3 loop reads CASSLDSTNTEAFF. DNA for the CDR3: TGTGCCAGCAGTCTGGACAGTACGAACACTGAAGCTTTCTTT.

The V call is TRBV5-1, the J call TRBJ2-5, with no clear D. This CDR3 has 12 residues. Germline CDR1 and CDR2: SGHRS and YFSETQ. The V end lost 4 bases, the J end lost 2 bases, and 6 bases lay between the germline ends. The DNA for the CDR3 is TGCGCCAGCAGCCCTGTACAAGAGACCCAGTACTTC. Protein sequence: CASSPVQETQYF.

The chain uses TRBV12-3 or TRBV12-4 and TRBJ2-1; tentatively, D is TRBD1 (6 bases). The CDR3 length is 12 residues. Trimming shortened V by 6 bases and J by 4 bases, and 7 bases separated the two germline ends. The CDR3 coding sequence is TGTGCCAGCAGAAGGGGGTACAATGAGCAGTTCTTC. Encoded protein: CASRRGYNEQFF.

This chain links TRBV4-3 with TRBJ2-1; TRBD2 aligns across 8 bases. Germline V gene sequence: CDR1 LGHNA, CDR2 YSLEER. This CDR3 is 14 amino acids long. J gave up 9 bases and V 4 bases, and 8 bases lay outside the gene matches. CDR3 DNA sequence: TGCGCCAGCAGCCGGGCGGGGGGCCTCGGTGAGCAGTTCTTC. It yields the protein CASSRAGGLGEQFF.

This clone was counted many times. This rearrangement joins TRBV6-5 to TRBJ2-2, with D perhaps TRBD1 (5 bases). V shed 7 bases and J shed 5 bases, with 14 bases lying between them. Germline V gene lookup returns CDR1 MNHEY and CDR2 SVGAGI. There are 14 residues in the CDR3. The CDR3 loop reads CASKTPGQTGELFF. For the CDR3, the DNA is TGTGCCAGCAAGACCCCAGGGCAAACCGGGGAGCTGTTTTTT.

The chain is built from TRBV2 and TRBJ1-1, with no clear D. The V gene lost 1 base and the J gene lost 5 bases, with 8 bases spanning the gap. The CDR3 is made up of 13 amino acids. Germline assignment: CDR1 SNHLY and CDR2 FYNNEI. DNA of the CDR3: TGTGCCAGCAGTGAAGACCGGTGGACTGAAGCTTTCTTT. It yields the protein CASSEDRWTEAFF.

For this clone: The same CDR3 also results from other DNA sequences found in this sample. This chain links TRBV18 with TRBJ2-3; D is unresolved. This CDR3 comprises 12 residues. Germline V lookup: CDR1 KGHSH, CDR2 LQKENI. With 8 bases removed from V and 4 bases from J, the gap between germline ends came to 10 bases. The CDR3 nucleotides read TGTGCCAGCCGCCGCGAGGCAGATACGCAGTATTTT. It yields the protein CASRREADTQYF.

This chain joins TRBV5-7 and TRBJ1-1, with D unresolved. TRBV5-7 is flagged as an ORF with uncertain function. This CDR3 has 15 amino acids. V lost 2 bases and J 1 base, leaving 12 bases between the germline ends. CDR3 nucleotides: TGTGCCAGCAGCTTACCGACATACAAGAACACTGAAGCTTTCTTT. It translates to CASSLPTYKNTEAFF.

The sample holds one count of this clone. The chain joins TRBV27 to TRBJ2-1; a possible D gene is TRBD2 (6 bases). The ends were cut back, 5 bases at V and 6 bases at J, with 14 bases in the middle. Germline assignment: CDR1 MNHEY and CDR2 SMNVEV (reference sequence). The CDR3 has 14 residues. CDR3 nucleotide sequence: TGTGCCAGCAGTCCCCGGACTATCCCCAATGAGCAGTTCTTC. Protein sequence: CASSPRTIPNEQFF.

This rearrangement joins TRBV6-5 to TRBJ1-2; a possible D gene is TRBD1 (6 bases). The CDR3 runs to 12 residues. CDR1 is MNHEY, CDR2 SVGAGI, per germline. V was pared by 2 bases and J by 14 bases, with 15 bases between. Here the CDR3 reads CASSYAQGTRTF. CDR3 in DNA: TGTGCCAGCAGTTACGCTCAGGGGACGAGGACCTTC.

The rearrangement joins TRBV7-9 to TRBJ1-2; the D gene is possibly TRBD1 (6 bases). Germline assignment: CDR1 SEHNR and CDR2 FQNEAQ (reference sequence). Between the trimmed V and J ends, which lost 5 bases and 4 bases, there was a span of 17 bases. The CDR3 contains 15 residues. The CDR3 protein is CASSHNREFGYGYTF. The CDR3 DNA sequence: TGTGCCAGCAGCCACAACAGGGAATTCGGCTATGGCTACACCTTC.

The chain is built from TRBV2 and TRBJ2-5; weak D call: TRBD2 (5 bases). The germline V gene encodes CDR1 SNHLY and CDR2 FYNNEI. The length of the CDR3 is 15 residues. V lost 3 bases and J 8 bases, leaving 19 bases between the germline ends. The CDR3 is CASSDRGSAGFTQYF. Written as DNA, the CDR3 is TGTGCCAGCAGTGATCGGGGTAGCGCCGGGTTTACCCAGTACTTC.

The chain uses TRBV10-3 and TRBJ2-7; 7 bases fit TRBD1. This CDR3 is 14 amino acids long. Trimming took 7 bases from V and 3 from J; bases not matched to a gene: 9. The germline V gene encodes CDR1 ENHRY and CDR2 SYGVKD. The CDR3 DNA reads as TGTGCCATCAAAGGACAGGCTTCCTTCTACGAGCAGTACTTC. This gives the protein CAIKGQASFYEQYF.